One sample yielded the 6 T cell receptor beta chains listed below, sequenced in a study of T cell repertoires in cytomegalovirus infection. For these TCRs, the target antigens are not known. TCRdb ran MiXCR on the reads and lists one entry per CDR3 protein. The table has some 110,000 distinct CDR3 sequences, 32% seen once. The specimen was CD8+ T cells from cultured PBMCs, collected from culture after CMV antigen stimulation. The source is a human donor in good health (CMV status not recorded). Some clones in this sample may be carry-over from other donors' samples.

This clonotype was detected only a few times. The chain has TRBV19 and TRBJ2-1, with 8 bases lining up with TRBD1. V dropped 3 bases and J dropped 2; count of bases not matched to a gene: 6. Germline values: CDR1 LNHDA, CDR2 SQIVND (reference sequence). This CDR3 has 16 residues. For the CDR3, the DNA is TGTGCCAGTAGTATCGCGGGGACAGGACCCTACAATGAGCAGTTCTTC. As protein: CASSIAGTGPYNEQFF. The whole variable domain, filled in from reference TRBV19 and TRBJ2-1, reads DGGITQSPKYLFRKEGQNVTLSCEQNLNHDAMYWYRQDPGQGLRLIYYSQIVNDFQKGDIAEGYSVSREKKESFPLTVTSAQKNPTAFYLCASSIAGTGPYNEQFFGPGTRLTVL.

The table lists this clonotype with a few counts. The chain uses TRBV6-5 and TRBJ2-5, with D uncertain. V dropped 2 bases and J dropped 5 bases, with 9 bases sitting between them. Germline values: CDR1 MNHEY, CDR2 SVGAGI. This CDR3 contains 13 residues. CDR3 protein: CASSYQVLETQYF. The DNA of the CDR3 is TGTGCCAGCAGTTACCAAGTGCTGGAGACCCAGTACTTC.

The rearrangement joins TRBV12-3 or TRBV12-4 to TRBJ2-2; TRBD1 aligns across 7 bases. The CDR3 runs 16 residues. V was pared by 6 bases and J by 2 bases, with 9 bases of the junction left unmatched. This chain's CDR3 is CASSLTGTVNTGELFF. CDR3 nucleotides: TGTGCCAGCAGCCTTACCGGGACAGTAAACACCGGGGAGCTGTTTTTT.

CDR3 residues: CASSFEGTEAFF. The CDR3 region has the DNA TGTGCCAGCAGCTTCGAGGGGACTGAAGCTTTCTTT. V gene TRBV11-1 combines with J gene TRBJ1-1; maybe TRBD1 (5 bases). CDR3 length: 12 residues. Trimming took 3 bases from V and 5 from J, leaving 7 bases between them. Germline values: CDR1 SGHAT, CDR2 FQDESV (reference sequence). Drawing the rest from reference TRBV11-1 and TRBJ1-1, the complete variable domain is EAEVAQSPRYKITEKSQAVAFWCDPISGHATLYWYRQILGQGPELLVQFQDESVVDDSQLPKDRFSAERLKGVDSTLKIQPAELGDSAMYLCASSFEGTEAFFGQGTRLTVV.

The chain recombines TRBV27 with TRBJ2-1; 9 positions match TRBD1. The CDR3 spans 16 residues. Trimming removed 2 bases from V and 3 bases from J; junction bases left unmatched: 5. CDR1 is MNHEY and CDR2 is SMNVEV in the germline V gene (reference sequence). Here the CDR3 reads CASSLGGTGIYNEQFF. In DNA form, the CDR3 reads TGTGCCAGCAGTTTAGGAGGGACAGGGATCTACAATGAGCAGTTCTTC.

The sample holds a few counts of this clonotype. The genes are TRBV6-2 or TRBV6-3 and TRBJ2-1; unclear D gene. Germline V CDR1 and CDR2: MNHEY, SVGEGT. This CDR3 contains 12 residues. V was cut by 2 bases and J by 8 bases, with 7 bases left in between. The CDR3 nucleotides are TGTGCCAGCAGTTACAGCGTCGATGAGCAGTTCTTC. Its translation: CASSYSVDEQFF.